Listed below are T cell receptor beta chains from one sample, sequenced in a study of cytomegalovirus exposure and HLA in healthy donors. Profiled with immunoSEQ multiplex PCR; TCRdb holds only in-frame clones, not every one. The sample holds 150,000 to 190,000 clones; less than 85% are singletons and the top ten take approximately 6.3%. Sequencing was carried out using PBMCs. These receptor sequences come from a woman in her fifties or sixties in good health and CMV-seropositive. Each CDR3 is given with its conserved first and last residue.

V: TRBV4-3; CDR3: CASSQDLAARNEQFF
V: TRBV2; CDR3: CASSPRGPGTGVAGANVLTF
V: TRBV5-1; CDR3: CASSPAGFSYEQYF
V: TRBV18; CDR3: CASSPTGSYEQYF
V: TRBV7-2; CDR3: CASSLNGRGISYEQYF
V: TRBV5-1; CDR3: CASSLLTGGRNEQFF
V: TRBV9; CDR3: CASSPTSGGNYEQYF
V: TRBV6-6; CDR3: CASRSSWENYGYTF
V: TRBV5-1; CDR3: CASSPKKGAPTGNTIYF
V: TRBV6-1; CDR3: CASRLTGTNTEAFF
V: TRBV7-7; CDR3: CASSLAAGTYGYTF
V: TRBV27; CDR3: CASSLSGNQPQHF
V: TRBV21-1; CDR3: CASSKGEGTNSPLHF
V: TRBV5-4; CDR3: CASSLGRVGASTDTQYF
V: TRBV11-2; CDR3: CASSINGQGTPLHF
V: TRBV7-3; CDR3: CASSRLAGGNEQFF
V: TRBV2; CDR3: CASRGGGDFSNQPQHF
V: TRBV11-3; CDR3: CASSVTRQTEQYF
V: TRBV2; CDR3: CASSGRGRNTEAFF
V: TRBV10-3; CDR3: CAIRHLAGGNNGELFF
V: TRBV10-3; CDR3: CAIASGSENSPLHF
V: TRBV27; CDR3: CASSPSLGASNEQYF
V: TRBV20-1; CDR3: CSVLRGETQYF
V: TRBV7-9; CDR3: CASSLVSTSGGTQYF
V: TRBV6-6; CDR3: CASSPRQGTYEQYF
V: TRBV15; CDR3: CATGTGSSYEQYF
V: TRBV19; CDR3: CASSATPGQANLVNSPLHF
V: TRBV27; CDR3: CASSLSGDTEAFF
V: TRBV6-5; CDR3: CASRAPSYNEQFF
V: TRBV10-1; CDR3: CASTVFVLFSGNTIYF
V: TRBV19; CDR3: CASNPQGLNTEAFF
V: TRBV12-5; CDR3: CASGLVQGPRTGELFF
V: TRBV2; CDR3: CASRAFDRVVF
V: TRBV9; CDR3: CASSRGGLGYTF